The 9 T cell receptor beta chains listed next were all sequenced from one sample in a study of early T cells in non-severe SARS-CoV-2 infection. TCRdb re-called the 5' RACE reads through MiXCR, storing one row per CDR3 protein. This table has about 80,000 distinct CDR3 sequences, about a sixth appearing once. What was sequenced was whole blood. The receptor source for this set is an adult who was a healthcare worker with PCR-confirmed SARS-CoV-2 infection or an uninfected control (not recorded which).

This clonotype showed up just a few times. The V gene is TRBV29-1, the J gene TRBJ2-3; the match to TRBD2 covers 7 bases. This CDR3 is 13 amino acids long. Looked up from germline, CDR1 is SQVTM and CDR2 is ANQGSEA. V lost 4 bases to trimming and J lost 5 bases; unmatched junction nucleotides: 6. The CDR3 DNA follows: TGCAGCGTTGGGGAGGGTGGCGGAGATACGCAGTATTTT. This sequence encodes CSVGEGGGDTQYF.

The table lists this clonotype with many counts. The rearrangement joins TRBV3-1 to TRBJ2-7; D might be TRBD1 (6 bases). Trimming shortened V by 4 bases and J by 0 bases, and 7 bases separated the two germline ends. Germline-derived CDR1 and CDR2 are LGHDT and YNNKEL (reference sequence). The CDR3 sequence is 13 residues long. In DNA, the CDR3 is TGTGCCAGCAGCCCGGACAGCTCCTACGAGCAGTACTTC. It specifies CASSPDSSYEQYF.

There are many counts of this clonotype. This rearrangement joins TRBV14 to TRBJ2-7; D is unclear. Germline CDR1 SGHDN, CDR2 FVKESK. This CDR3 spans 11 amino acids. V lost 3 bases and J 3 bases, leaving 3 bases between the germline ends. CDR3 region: CASSQSYEQYF. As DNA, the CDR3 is TGTGCCAGCAGCCAGAGCTACGAGCAGTACTTC.

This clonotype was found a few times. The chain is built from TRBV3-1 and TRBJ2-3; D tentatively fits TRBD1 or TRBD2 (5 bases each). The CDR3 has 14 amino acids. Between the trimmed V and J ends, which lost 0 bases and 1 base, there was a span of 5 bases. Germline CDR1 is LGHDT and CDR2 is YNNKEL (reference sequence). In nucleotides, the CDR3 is TGTGCCAGCAGCCAAGAGGGACGCACAGATACGCAGTATTTT. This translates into CASSQEGRTDTQYF.

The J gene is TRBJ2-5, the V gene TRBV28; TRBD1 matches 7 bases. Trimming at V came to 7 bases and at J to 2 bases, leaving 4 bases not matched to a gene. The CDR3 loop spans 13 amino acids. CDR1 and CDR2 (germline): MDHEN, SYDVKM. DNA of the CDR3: TGTGCCAGCACGCTGACAGGGCAAGAGACCCAGTACTTC. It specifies CASTLTGQETQYF.

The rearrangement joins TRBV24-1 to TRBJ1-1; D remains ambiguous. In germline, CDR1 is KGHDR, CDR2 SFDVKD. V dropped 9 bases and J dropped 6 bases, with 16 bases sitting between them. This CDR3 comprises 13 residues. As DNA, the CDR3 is TGTGCCACCGCGCCATCGGTGGTGTCTGAAGCTTTCTTT. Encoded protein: CATAPSVVSEAFF.

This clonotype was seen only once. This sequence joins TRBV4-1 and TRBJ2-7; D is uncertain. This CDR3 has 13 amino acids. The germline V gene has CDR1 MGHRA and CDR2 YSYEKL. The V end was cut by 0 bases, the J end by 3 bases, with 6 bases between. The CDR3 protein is CASSQDSLYEQYF. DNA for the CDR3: TGCGCCAGCAGCCAAGATTCCCTCTACGAGCAGTACTTC.

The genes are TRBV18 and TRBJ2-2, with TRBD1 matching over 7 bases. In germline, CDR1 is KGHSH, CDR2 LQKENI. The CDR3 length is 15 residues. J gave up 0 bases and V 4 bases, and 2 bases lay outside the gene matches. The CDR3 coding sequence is TGTGCCAGCTCACGGGACAGCACGAACACCGGGGAGCTGTTTTTT. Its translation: CASSRDSTNTGELFF.

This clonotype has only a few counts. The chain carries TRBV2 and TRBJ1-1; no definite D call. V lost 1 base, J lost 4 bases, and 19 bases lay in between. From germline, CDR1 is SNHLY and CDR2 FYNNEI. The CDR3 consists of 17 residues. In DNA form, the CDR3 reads TGTGCCAGCAGTGAAGGAAGGCGTAGGACCCTAGCCACTGAAGCTTTCTTT. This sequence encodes CASSEGRRRTLATEAFF.